This T cell receptor beta chain was recorded in a study of cytotoxic CD8 clonotypes in ibrutinib-treated CLL. V was pared by 7 bases and J by 5 bases, with 17 bases between. The CDR3 spans 14 residues. CDR1 and CDR2 from the germline V gene are MNHEY and SMNVEV (reference sequence). The method was immunoSEQ multiplex PCR; TCRdb's version includes in-frame clones alone and lacks a portion of them. Here the sample spans more than 200,000 clones, 70% being singletons. The chain is built from TRBV27 and TRBJ2-5; D is possibly TRBD1 or TRBD2 (5 bases each). This specimen was PBMCs, taken after 24 months of ibrutinib treatment. The sequence came from a human donor with chronic lymphocytic leukemia. DNA for the CDR3: TGTGCCAGCATTTCTCCCGGGGCCCCGGAGACCCAGTACTTC. This sequence encodes CASISPGAPETQYF.